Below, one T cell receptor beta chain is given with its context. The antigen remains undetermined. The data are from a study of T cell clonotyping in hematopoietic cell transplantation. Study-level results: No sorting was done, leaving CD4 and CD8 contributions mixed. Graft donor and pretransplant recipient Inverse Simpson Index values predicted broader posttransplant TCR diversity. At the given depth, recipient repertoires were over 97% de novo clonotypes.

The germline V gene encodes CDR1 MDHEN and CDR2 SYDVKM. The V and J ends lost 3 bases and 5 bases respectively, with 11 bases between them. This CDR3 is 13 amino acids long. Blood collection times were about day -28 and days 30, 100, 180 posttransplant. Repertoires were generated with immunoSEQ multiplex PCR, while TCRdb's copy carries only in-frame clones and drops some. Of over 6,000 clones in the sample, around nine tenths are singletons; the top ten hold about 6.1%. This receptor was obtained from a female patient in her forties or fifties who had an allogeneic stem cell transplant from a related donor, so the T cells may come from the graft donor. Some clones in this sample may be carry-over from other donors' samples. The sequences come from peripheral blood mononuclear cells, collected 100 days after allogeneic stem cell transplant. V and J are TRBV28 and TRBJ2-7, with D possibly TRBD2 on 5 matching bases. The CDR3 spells CASSFRGSHEQYF. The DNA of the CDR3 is TGTGCCAGCAGTTTTCGAGGGAGTCACGAGCAGTACTTC.